This TCR beta chain was captured by sequencing in a study of cytomegalovirus exposure and HLA in healthy donors. Primers included in the PCR were 60 Vbeta and 13 Jbeta primers. Produced via immunoSEQ multiplex PCR; TCRdb's table is partial and in-frame only. The sample lists roughly 290,000 clones, about 87% occurring once. The CDR3 loop spans 16 amino acids. The ends lost 8 bases at V and 7 bases at J; junction bases unmatched: 12. CDR1 and CDR2 from the germline V gene are MRHNA and SNTAGT. The genes are TRBV6-4 and TRBJ1-5, with 12 bases aligning to TRBD1. Material for sequencing was PBMCs. The sequence derives from a woman aged 18-29 years in good health and CMV-seronegative. As DNA, the CDR3 is TGTGCCAGCCCGGGACAGGGGGCCCCCGGGGGCCAGCCCCAGCATTTT. The encoded protein is CASPGQGAPGGQPQHF.